The clone carrying this T cell receptor beta chain was seen a handful of times. What it binds is not known. Sequence at one end of the junction differs from germline and may be a read error. One entry per CDR3 protein, called by TCRdb with MiXCR from the 5' RACE reads. The table includes roughly 67,000 distinct CDR3 sequences, 12% detected once. The CDR3 spans 17 residues. The germline CDR1 and CDR2 sequences are SGHNT and YYREEE (reference sequence). These data belong to a study of early T cells in non-severe SARS-CoV-2 infection. Study overall: Sequencing was performed on bulk RNA from unsorted whole blood, leaving chains unpaired.

Whole-study findings and limits: Lookups in VDJdb leaned toward anti-spike CD8 responses and missed private and CD4 specificities.

This chain links TRBV5-4 with TRBJ2-1, with 13 bases lining up with TRBD2. The TCR was taken from an adult who was a healthcare worker with PCR-confirmed SARS-CoV-2 infection or an uninfected control (not recorded which). Specimen: whole blood. The CDR3 coding sequence is TGTGCCAGCAGCTTGGGGTCCCCCGGACTAGCGGGGGATATGGATCCCTTC. Translating it yields CASSLGSPGLAGDMDPF.